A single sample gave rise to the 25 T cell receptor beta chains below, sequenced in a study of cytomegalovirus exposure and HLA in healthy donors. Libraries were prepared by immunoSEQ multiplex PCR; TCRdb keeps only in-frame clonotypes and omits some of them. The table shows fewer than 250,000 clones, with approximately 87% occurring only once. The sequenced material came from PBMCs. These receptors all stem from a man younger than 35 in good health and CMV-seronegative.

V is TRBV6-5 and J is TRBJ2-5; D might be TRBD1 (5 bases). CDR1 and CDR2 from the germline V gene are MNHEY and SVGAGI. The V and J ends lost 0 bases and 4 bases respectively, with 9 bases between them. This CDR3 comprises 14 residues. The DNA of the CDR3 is TGTGCCAGCAGTTACTCGAGGCAGGGAGAGACCCAGTACTTC. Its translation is CASSYSRQGETQYF.

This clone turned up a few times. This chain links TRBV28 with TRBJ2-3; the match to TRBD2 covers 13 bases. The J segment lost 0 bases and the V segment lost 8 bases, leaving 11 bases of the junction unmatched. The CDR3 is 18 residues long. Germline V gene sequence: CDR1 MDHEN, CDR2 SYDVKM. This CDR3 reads CASEGPTSGGSSTDTQYF. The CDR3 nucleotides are TGTGCCAGCGAGGGCCCGACTAGCGGGGGGTCTAGCACAGATACGCAGTATTTT.

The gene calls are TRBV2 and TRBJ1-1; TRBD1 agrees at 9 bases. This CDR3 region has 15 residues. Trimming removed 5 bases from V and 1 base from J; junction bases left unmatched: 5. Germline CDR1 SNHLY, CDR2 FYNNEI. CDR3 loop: CASSREQGANTEAFF. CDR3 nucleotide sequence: TGTGCCAGCAGTAGAGAACAGGGGGCGAACACTGAAGCTTTCTTT.

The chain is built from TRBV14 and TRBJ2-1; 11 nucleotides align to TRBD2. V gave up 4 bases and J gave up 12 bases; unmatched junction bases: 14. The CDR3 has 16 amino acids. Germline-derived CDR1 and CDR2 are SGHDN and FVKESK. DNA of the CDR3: TGTGCCAGCAGCCGACCCTTACTAGCGGGGGCCCCGGGGCAGTTCTTC. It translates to CASSRPLLAGAPGQFF.

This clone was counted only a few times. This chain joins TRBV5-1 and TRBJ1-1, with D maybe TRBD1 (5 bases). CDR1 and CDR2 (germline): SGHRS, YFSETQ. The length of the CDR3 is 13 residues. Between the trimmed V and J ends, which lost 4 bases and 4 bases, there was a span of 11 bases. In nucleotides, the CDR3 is TGCGCCAGCAGCCCCGGGACTGTCACTGAAGCTTTCTTT. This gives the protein CASSPGTVTEAFF.

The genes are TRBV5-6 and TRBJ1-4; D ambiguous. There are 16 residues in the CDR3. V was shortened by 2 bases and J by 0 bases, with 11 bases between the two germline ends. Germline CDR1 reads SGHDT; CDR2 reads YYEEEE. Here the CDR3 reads CASSFLSGSTNEKLFF. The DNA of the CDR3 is TGTGCCAGCAGCTTCCTCTCCGGTTCAACTAATGAAAAACTGTTTTTT.

The DNA for the CDR3 is TGTGCCAGCAGCCGACAGGGAAACACCATATATTTT. This sequence encodes CASSRQGNTIYF. The chain is built from TRBV11-2 and TRBJ1-3; a possible D gene is TRBD1 (5 bases). Trimming took 5 bases from V and 4 from J, leaving 6 bases between them. Germline V CDR1 and CDR2: SGHAT, FQNNGV. This CDR3 has 12 residues.

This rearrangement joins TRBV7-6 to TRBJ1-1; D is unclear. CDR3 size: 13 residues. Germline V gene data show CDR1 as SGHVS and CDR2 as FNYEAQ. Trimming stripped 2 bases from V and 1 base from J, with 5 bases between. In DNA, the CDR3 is TGTGCCAGCAGCTTAAGCGGGAACACTGAAGCTTTCTTT. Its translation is CASSLSGNTEAFF.

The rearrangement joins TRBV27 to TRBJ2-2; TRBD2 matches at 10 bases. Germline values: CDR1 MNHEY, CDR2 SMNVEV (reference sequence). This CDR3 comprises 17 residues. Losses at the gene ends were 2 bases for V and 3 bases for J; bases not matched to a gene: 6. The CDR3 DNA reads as TGTGCCAGCAGTTTACAGCGGGAGGGCCGGGACACCGGGGAGCTGTTTTTT. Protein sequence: CASSLQREGRDTGELFF.

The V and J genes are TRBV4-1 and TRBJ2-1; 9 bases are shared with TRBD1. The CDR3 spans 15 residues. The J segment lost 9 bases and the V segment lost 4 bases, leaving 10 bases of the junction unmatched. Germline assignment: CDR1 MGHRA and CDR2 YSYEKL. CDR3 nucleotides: TGCGCCAGCAGCCTAGAGACAGGGGGGCGGGGTGAGCAGTTCTTC. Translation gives CASSLETGGRGEQFF.

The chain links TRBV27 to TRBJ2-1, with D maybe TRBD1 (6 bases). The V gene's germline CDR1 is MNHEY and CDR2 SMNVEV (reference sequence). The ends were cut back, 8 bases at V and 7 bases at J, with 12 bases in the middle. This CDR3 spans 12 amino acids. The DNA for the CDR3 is TGTGCCAGCTCCTACCAGGGGAATGAGCAGTTCTTC. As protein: CASSYQGNEQFF.

CDR3 amino acids: CASSAPGTANYGYTF. CDR3 bases: TGTGCCAGCAGCGCACCCGGGACAGCAAACTATGGCTACACCTTC. V is TRBV6-5 and J is TRBJ1-2; TRBD1 matches at 7 bases. CDR1 and CDR2 (germline): MNHEY, SVGAGI. The J segment lost 2 bases and the V segment lost 6 bases, leaving 9 bases of the junction unmatched. This CDR3 is built from 15 residues.

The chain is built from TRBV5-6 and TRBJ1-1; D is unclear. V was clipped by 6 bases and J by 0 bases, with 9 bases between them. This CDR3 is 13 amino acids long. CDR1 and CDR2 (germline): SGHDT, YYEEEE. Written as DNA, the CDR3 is TGTGCCAGCAACCCTTACATGAACACTGAAGCTTTCTTT. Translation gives CASNPYMNTEAFF.

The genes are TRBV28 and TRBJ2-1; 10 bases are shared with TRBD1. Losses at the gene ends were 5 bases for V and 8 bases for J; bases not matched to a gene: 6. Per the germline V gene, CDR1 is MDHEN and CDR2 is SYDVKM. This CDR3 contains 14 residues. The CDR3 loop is CASSTPGQGHEQFF. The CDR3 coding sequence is TGTGCCAGCAGTACTCCGGGACAGGGGCATGAGCAGTTCTTC.

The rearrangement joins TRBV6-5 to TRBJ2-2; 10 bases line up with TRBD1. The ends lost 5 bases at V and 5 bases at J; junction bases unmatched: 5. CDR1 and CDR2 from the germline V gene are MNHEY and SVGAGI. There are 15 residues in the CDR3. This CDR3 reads CASSPTGGATGELFF. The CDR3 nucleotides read TGTGCCAGCAGTCCGACAGGGGGCGCGACCGGGGAGCTGTTTTTT.

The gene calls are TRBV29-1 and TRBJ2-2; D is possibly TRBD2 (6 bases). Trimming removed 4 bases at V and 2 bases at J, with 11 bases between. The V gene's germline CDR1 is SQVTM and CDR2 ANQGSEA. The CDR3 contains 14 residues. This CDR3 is CSVAGEVNTGELFF. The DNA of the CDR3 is TGCAGCGTTGCGGGGGAGGTTAACACCGGGGAGCTGTTTTTT.

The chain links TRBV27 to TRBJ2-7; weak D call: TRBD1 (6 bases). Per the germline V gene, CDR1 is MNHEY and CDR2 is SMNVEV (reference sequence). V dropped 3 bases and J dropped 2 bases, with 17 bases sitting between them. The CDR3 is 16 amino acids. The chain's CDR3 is CASSFSNVRGPYEQYF. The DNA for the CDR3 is TGTGCCAGCAGTTTTTCTAACGTCAGGGGCCCCTACGAGCAGTACTTC.

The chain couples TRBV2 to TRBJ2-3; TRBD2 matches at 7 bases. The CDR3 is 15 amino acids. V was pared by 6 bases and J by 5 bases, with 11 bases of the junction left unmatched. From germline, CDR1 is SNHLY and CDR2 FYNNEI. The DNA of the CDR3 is TGTGCCAGCAGAGGAGAACGGGAGGCCGGAGATACGCAGTATTTT. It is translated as CASRGEREAGDTQYF.

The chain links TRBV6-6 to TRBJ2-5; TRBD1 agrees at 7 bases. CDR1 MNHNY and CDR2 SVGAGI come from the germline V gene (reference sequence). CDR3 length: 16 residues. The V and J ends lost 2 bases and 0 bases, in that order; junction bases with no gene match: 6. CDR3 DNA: TGTGCCAGCAGTTACGGGTTAGGGGGCTACCAAGAGACCCAGTACTTC. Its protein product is CASSYGLGGYQETQYF.

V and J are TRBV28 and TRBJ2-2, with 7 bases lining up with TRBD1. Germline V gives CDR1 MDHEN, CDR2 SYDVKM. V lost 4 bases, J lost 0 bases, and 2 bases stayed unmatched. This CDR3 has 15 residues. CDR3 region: CASSSQGANTGELFF. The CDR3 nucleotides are TGTGCCAGCAGTTCCCAGGGGGCGAACACCGGGGAGCTGTTTTTT.

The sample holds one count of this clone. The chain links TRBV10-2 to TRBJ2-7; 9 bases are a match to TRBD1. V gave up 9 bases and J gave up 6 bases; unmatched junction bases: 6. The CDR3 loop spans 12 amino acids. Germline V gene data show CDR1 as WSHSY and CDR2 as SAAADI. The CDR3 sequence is CARGQGGVEQYF. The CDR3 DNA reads TGCGCCAGGGGACAGGGAGGAGTCGAGCAGTACTTC.

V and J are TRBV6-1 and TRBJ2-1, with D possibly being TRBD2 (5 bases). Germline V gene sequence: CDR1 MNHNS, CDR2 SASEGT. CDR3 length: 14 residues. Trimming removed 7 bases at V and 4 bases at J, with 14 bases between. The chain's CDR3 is CASKQVSGYNEQFF. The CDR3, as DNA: TGTGCCAGCAAACAAGTGTCGGGGTACAATGAGCAGTTCTTC.

The CDR3 reads CASSLPPDRGDEQFF. The CDR3 bases are TGTGCCAGCAGTTTGCCCCCCGACCGGGGGGATGAGCAGTTCTTC. The V call is TRBV28, the J call TRBJ2-1, with 7 bases fitting TRBD2. Germline-derived CDR1 and CDR2 are MDHEN and SYDVKM. The CDR3 length is 15 residues. Trimming cost V 3 bases and J 8 bases; bases outside gene matches: 10. The whole variable domain, remainder taken from reference TRBV28 and TRBJ2-1, is DVKVTQSSRYLVKRTGEKVFLECVQDMDHENMFWYRQDPGLGLRLIYFSYDVKMKEKGDIPEGYSVSREKKERFSLILESASTNQTSMYLCASSLPPDRGDEQFFGPGTRLTVL.

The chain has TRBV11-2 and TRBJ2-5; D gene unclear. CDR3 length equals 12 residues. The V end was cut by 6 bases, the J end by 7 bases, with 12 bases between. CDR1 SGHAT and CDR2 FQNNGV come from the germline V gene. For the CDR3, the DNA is TGTGCCAGCAGGGGCCAGTACGGGACCCAGTACTTC. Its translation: CASRGQYGTQYF.

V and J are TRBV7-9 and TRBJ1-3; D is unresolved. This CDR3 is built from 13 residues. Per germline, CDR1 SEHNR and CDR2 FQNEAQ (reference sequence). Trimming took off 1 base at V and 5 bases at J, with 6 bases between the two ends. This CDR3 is CASSLEPRNTIYF. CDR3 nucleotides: TGTGCCAGCAGCTTAGAACCTAGAAACACCATATATTTT.